One and the same sample provided the 5 T cell receptor beta chains below, sequenced in a study of T cells expressing NK-cell markers. TCRdb re-called the 5' RACE reads and gives one entry per CDR3 protein, without DNA. The data show under 600,000 distinct CDR3 sequences, and the top ten clones hold over 1.1%. Sequenced material: blood T cells: a sorted CD56 or NKG2C T cell subset, CD4+ or CD8+ T cells, or bulk PBMC T cells (not recorded which). These receptors all come from a woman in her fifties or sixties in good health.

This rearrangement joins TRBV2 to TRBJ2-3; TCRdb's D call, TRBD1, is unchecked because there is no DNA. Looked up from germline, CDR1 is SNHLY and CDR2 is FYNNEI. This CDR3 is built from 16 residues. CDR3 in amino acids: CASSEAFRGYTDTQYF.

The chain combines TRBV3-1 with TRBJ1-5; lacking DNA, the TRBD1 call made by TCRdb goes unchecked. The CDR3 contains 15 residues. Germline CDR1 and CDR2: LGHDT and YNNKEL (reference sequence). CDR3 amino acids: CASSQEGQGNQPQHF.

The J gene is TRBJ1-5, the V gene TRBV29-1; TCRdb names TRBD1, which stays unverified in the absence of DNA. The CDR3 is 13 residues long. Germline V gives CDR1 SQVTM, CDR2 ANQGSEA. The CDR3 protein is CSVCQGSNQPQHF.

The CDR3 loop reads CASSLPSLAGNEQFF. The chain is built from TRBV7-2 and TRBJ2-1; TCRdb selects TRBD2, and the lack of DNA leaves this call unchecked. CDR1 and CDR2 (germline): SGHTA, FQGNSA. CDR3 size: 15 residues.

The chain combines TRBV19 with TRBJ2-5; TCRdb indicates TRBD2, and absent DNA this call remains unverified. The CDR3 totals 16 residues. Germline CDR1 LNHDA, CDR2 SQIVND (reference sequence). Here the CDR3 reads CASSIGFGRAQETQYF.